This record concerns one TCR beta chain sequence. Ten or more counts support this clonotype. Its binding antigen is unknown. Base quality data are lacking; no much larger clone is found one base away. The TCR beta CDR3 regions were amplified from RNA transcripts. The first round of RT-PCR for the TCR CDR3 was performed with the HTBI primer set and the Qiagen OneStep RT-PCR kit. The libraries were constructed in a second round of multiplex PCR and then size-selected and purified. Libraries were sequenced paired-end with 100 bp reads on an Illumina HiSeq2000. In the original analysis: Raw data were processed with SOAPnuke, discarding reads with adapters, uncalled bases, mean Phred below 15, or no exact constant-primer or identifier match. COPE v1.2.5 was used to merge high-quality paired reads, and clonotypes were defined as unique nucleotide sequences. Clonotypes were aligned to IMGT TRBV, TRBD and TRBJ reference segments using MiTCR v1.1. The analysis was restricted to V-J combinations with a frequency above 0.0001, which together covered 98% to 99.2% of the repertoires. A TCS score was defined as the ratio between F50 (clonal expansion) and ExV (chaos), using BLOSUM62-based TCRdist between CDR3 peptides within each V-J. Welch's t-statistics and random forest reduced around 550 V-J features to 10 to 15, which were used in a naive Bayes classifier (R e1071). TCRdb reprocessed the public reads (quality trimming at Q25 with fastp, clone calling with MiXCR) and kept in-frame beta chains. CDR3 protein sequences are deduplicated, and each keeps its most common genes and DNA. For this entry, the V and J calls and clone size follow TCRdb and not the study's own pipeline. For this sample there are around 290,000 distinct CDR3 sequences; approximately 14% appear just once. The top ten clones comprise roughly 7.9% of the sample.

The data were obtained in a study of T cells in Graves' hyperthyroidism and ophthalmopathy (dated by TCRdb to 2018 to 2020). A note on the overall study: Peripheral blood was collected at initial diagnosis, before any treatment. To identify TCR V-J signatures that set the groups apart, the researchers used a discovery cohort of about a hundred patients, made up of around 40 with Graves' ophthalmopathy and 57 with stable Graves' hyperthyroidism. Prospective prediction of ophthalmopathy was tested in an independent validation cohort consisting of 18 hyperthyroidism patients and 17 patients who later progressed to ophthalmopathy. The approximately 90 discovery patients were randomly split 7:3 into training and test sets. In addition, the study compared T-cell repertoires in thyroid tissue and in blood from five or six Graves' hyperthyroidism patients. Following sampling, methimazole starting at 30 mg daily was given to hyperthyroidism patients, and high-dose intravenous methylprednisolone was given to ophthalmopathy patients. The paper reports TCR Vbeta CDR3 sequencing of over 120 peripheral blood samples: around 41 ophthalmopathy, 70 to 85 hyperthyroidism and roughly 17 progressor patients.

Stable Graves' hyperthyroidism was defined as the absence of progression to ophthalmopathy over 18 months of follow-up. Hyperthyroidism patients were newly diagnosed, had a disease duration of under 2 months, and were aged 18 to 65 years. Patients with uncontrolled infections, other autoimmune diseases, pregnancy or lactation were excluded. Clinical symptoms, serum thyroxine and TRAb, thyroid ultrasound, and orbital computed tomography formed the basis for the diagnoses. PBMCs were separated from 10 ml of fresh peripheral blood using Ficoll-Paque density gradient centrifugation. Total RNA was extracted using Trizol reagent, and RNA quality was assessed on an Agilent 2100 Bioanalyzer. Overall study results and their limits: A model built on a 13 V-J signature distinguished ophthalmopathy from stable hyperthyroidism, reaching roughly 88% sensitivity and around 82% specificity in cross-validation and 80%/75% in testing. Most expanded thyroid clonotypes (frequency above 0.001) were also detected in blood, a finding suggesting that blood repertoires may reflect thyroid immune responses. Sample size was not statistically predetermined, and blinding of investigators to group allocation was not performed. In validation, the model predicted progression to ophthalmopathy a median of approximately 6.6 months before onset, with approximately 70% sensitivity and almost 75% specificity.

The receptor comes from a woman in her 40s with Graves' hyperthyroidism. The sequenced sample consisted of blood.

The nucleotide sequence reads as follows: TGTGCCAGCAGTCCCTGGACTAGCAGACCCTACGAGCAGTACTTC. It specifies CASSPWTSRPYEQYF. The rearrangement combines TRBV28 with TRBJ2-7; 8 bases in between match TRBD2. The germline V gene supplies CDR1 MDHEN and CDR2 SYDVKM. From the cysteine through the phenylalanine, the CDR3 covers 15 amino acids. Of the read, only the CDR3 DNA is kept; its 45 bases are in frame from base 1. For this chain, trimming is 5 bases at the V end and 2 bases at the J end, and the number of junction bases without a gene match is 8.